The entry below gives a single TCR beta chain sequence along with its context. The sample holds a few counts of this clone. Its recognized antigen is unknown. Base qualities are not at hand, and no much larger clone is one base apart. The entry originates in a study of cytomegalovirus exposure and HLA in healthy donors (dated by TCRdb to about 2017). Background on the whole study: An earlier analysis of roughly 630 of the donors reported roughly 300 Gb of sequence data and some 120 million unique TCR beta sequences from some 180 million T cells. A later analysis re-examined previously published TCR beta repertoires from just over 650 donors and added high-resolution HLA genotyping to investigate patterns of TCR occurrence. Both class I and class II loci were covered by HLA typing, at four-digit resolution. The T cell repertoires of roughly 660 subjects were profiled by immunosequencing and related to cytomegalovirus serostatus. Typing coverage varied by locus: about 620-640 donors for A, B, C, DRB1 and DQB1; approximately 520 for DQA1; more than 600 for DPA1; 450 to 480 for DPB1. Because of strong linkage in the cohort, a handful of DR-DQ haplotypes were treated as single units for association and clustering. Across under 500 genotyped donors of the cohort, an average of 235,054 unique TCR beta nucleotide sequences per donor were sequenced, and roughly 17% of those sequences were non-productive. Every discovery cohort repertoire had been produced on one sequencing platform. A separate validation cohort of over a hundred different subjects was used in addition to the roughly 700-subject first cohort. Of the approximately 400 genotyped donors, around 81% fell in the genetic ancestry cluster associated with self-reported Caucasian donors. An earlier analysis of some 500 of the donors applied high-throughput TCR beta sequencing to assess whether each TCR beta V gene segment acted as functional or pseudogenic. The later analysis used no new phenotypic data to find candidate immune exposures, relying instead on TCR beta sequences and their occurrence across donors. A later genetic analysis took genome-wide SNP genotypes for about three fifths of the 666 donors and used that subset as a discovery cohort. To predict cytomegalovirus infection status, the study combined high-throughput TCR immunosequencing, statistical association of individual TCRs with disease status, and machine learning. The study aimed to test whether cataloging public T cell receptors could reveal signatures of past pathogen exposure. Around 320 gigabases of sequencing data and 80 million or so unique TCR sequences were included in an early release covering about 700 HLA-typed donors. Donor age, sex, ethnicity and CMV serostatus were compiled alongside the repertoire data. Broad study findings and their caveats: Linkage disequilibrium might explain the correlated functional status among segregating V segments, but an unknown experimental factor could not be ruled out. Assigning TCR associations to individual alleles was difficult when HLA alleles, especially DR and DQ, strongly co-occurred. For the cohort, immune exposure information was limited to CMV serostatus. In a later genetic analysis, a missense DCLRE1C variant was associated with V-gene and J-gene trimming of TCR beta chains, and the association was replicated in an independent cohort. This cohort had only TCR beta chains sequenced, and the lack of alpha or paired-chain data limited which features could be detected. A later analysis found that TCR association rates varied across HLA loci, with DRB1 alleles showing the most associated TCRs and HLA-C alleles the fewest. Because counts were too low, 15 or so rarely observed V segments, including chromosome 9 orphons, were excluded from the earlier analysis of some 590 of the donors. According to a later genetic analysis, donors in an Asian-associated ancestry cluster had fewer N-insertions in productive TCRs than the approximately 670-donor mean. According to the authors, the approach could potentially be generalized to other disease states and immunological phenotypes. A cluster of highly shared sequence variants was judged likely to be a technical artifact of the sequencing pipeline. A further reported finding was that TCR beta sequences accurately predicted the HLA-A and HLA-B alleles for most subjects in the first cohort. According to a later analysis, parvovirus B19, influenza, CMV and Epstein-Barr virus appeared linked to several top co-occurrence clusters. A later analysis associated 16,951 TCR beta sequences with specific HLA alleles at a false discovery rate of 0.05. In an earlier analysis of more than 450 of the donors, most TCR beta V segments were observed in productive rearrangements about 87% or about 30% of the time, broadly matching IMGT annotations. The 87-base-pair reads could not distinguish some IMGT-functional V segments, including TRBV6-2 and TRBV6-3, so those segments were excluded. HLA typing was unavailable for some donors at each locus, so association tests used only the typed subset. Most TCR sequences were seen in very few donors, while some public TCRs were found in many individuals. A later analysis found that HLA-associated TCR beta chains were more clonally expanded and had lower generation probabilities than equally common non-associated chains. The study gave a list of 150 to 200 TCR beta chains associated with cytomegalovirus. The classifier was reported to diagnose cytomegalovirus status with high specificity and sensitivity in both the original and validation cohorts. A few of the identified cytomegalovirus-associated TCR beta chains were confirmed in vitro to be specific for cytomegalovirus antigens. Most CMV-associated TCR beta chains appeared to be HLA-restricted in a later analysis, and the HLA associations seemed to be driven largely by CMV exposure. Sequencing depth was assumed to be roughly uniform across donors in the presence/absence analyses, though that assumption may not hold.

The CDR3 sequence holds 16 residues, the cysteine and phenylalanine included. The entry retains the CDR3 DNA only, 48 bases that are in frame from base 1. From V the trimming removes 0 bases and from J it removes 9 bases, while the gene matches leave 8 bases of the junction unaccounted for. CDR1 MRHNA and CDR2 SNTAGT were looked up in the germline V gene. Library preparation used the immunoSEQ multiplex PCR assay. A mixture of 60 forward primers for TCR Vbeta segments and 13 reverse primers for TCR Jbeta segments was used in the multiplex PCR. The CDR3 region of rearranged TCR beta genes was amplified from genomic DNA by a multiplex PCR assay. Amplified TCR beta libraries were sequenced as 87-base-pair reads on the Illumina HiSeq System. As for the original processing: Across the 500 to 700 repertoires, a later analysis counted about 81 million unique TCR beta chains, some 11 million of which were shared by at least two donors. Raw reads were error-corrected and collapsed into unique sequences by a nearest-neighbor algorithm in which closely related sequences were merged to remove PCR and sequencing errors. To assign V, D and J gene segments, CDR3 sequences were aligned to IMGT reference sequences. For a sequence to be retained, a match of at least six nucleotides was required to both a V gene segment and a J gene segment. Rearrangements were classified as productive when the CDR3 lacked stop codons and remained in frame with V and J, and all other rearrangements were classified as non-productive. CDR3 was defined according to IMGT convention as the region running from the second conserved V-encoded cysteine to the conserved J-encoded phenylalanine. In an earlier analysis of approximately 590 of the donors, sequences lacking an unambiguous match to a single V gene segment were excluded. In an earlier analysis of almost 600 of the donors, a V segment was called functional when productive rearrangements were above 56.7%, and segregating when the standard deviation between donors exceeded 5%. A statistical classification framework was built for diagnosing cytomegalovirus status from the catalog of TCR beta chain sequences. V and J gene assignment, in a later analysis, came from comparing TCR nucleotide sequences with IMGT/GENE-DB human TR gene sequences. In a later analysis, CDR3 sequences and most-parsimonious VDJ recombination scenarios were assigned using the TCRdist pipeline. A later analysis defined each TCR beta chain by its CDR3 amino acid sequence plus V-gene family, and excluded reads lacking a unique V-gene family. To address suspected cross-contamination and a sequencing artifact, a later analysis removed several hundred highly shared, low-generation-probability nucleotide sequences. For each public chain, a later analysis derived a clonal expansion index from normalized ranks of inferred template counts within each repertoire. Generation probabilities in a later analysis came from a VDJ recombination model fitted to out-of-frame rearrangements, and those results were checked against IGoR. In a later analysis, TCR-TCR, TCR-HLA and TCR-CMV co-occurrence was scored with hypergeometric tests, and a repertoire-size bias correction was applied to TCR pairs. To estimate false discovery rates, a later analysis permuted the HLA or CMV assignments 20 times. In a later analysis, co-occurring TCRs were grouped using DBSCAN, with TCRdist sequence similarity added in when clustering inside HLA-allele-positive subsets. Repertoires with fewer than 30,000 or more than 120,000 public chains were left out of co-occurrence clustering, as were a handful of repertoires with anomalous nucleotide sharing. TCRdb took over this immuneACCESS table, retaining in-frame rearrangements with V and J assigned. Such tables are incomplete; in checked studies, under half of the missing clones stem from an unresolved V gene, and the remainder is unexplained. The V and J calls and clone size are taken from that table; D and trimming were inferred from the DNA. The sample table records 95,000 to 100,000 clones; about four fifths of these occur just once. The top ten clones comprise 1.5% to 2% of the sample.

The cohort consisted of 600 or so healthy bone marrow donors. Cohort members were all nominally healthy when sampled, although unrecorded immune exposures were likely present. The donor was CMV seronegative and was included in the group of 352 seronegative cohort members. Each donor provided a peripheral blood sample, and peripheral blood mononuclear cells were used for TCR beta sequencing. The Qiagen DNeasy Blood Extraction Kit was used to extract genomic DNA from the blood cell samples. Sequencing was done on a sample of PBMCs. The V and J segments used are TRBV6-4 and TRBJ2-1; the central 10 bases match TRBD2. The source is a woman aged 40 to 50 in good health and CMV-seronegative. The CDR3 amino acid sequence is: CASSDSTLAGDTEQFF. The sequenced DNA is TGTGCCAGCAGTGACTCGACCCTAGCGGGGGACACTGAGCAGTTCTTC.